This T cell receptor beta chain was profiled in a study of vaccination and CD4 T cells after COVID-19. CDR1 SGHTA and CDR2 FQGNSA come from the germline V gene. V was pared by 4 bases and J by 2 bases, with 7 bases of the junction left unmatched. CDR3 length: 16 residues. With regard to this clonotype: Its antigen remains unknown.

Treatment: approximately nine-day PBMC culture with coronavirus spike peptide pools or control peptides (ViraFEST assay). Ahead of the COVID-19 pandemic (2011-2018), the CD4+ T cells of the unexposed donor were collected. PBMC cultures, at two million cells per well, received about 9.4 IU/ml IL-2 and about 10 ug/ml peptide pools. Researchers challenged CD4+ T cells from unexposed donors with SARS-CoV-2 S/N and four cold-coronavirus spikes, cells permitting. At the Johns Hopkins FTIC core, DNA taken from cultured CD4+ T cells was sequenced by way of the Oncomine TCR Beta short-read assay. The template was genomic DNA from cultured CD4+ T cells. MiXCR was run by TCRdb on the PCR reads, yielding one entry per CDR3 protein. The table has 7,000 to 9,000 distinct CDR3 sequences, about 31% seen once.

The source material was CD4+ T cells from blood, cultured in vitro. The TCR comes from a human donor in good health. This sequence joins TRBV7-2 and TRBJ2-7; 11 bases map to TRBD2. CDR3 sequence reads: CASSSGTSGLAYEQYF. The CDR3, as DNA: TGTGCCAGCAGCTCTGGGACTAGCGGCTTAGCCTACGAGCAGTACTTC.